A single sample gave rise to the 31 T cell receptor beta chains below, sequenced in a study of blood T cells in healthy people across ages (dated by TCRdb to about 2015). Library construction relied on 5' RACE. Sequencer: Illumina HiSeq 2500. The second PCR ran for roughly 6 to 11 cycles and used a J-beta primer mix along with a sample-barcoded 5' primer. TCRdb cleaned the public reads at Q25 with fastp, built clones with MiXCR and kept in-frame beta chains. Every distinct CDR3 protein forms one entry, paired with its most common genes and DNA. Within this sample are over 950,000 distinct CDR3 sequences, with roughly 50% of them counted one time only. The ten largest make up about 20% of the sample. The sample taken for sequencing was blood. These receptors were obtained from a woman between 55 and 75 years old in good health.

The chain combines TRBV7-9 with TRBJ1-2; D might be TRBD1 (5 bases). The CDR3 covers 15 residues. Per the germline V gene, CDR1 is SEHNR and CDR2 is FQNEAQ (reference sequence). Deletions cut 5 bases from V and 0 bases from J, with 13 bases between. The CDR3 nucleotides are TGTGCCAGCAGCCCCGGGGGATACACTAACTATGGCTACACCTTC. As protein: CASSPGGYTNYGYTF.

This sequence joins TRBV12-3 or TRBV12-4 and TRBJ2-3; D gene unclear. CDR3 length: 15 amino acids. The ends were cut back, 2 bases at V and 2 bases at J, with 11 bases in the middle. The CDR3 DNA reads as TGTGCCAGCAGTTTACGTGGTTCTACCACAGATACGCAGTATTTT. Encoded protein: CASSLRGSTTDTQYF.

The V gene is TRBV7-8, the J gene TRBJ1-2, with D tentatively TRBD1 (5 bases). The length of the CDR3 is 14 residues. Germline assignment: CDR1 SGHVS and CDR2 FQNEAQ. V dropped 5 bases and J dropped 4 bases, with 14 bases sitting between them. The CDR3 region has the DNA TGTGCCAGCAGCCCAGGGACTCTTTTCTATGGCTACACCTTC. It is translated as CASSPGTLFYGYTF.

This clonotype was counted only a few times. The V call is TRBV24-1, the J call TRBJ2-3; 10 positions match TRBD1. CDR1 and CDR2 from the germline V gene are KGHDR and SFDVKD. Germline trimming cut 4 bases from V and 3 bases from J; bases unmatched to any gene: 9. This CDR3 is built from 17 residues. DNA of the CDR3: TGTGCCACCAGTGAACGTGACAGGGGGCGCGGGACAGATACGCAGTATTTT. This encodes CATSERDRGRGTDTQYF.

This clonotype was picked up a small number of times. V is TRBV21-1 and J is TRBJ1-5; TRBD1 is taken as the D call from the table, unchecked against the DNA. TRBV21-1 is a documented pseudogene. This CDR3 has 13 residues. DNA for the CDR3: TGTGCCACCCGGGACCAAAGGGTTCAGCCCCAGCATTTT. This encodes CATRDQRVQPQHF.

The rearrangement links TRBV28 to TRBJ1-2; 7 bases align to TRBD1. CDR3 size: 15 residues. Germline V CDR1 and CDR2: MDHEN, SYDVKM. V shed 10 bases, J shed 4 bases, and the junction held 15 bases outside the gene matches. The CDR3 DNA reads as TGTGCCACCACCGGGACAGTACCCTATGGCTATGGCTACACCTTC. Encoded protein: CATTGTVPYGYGYTF.

This clonotype was counted a few times. V usage is TRBV4-1 and J usage is TRBJ2-7; D gene ambiguous. Germline CDR1 reads MGHRA; CDR2 reads YSYEKL. The CDR3 runs 15 residues. Deletions cut 1 base from V and 6 bases from J, with 16 bases between. The CDR3 DNA is TGCGCCAGCAGCCAAGTTGGTACGCTTGTGCCCGAGCAGTACTTC. It is translated as CASSQVGTLVPEQYF.

The chain joins TRBV4-1 to TRBJ2-1, with D perhaps given as TRBD1 or TRBD2 (6 bases each). The DNA end is more similar to TRBJ2-7, so the J call may be wrong. The CDR3 is made up of 15 amino acids. Per germline, CDR1 MGHRA and CDR2 YSYEKL. The CDR3 DNA follows: TGCGCCAGCAGCCAAGTACGCGGAGGGGGCTACGAGCAGTACTTC. Its protein is CASSQVRGGGYEQYF.

The genes are TRBV5-6 and TRBJ2-7; D unresolved. The length of the CDR3 is 12 residues. Germline V CDR1 and CDR2: SGHDT, YYEEEE. V was trimmed by 6 bases and J by 5 bases, leaving 12 bases between them. CDR3 nucleotides: TGTGCCAGCATGGCTGGGATCGACGAGCAGTACTTC. This gives the protein CASMAGIDEQYF.

Remarks on this clonotype: One junction end does not reproduce the germline sequence, and a read error may be involved. The chain couples TRBV29-1 to TRBJ2-7; D not certain. CDR1 and CDR2 from the germline V gene are SQVTM and ANQGSEA. The CDR3 covers 12 residues. CDR3: CSVEGTGYEQNF. In DNA form, the CDR3 reads TGCAGCGTTGAAGGGACGGGCTACGAGCAGAACTTC.

This clonotype was found a few times. The J gene is TRBJ2-7, the V gene TRBV7-9; D might be TRBD1 (5 bases). V lost 0 bases and J lost 2, with 5 bases in between. The CDR3 is 13 amino acids. Germline values: CDR1 SEHNR, CDR2 FQNEAQ (reference sequence). CDR3 nucleotides: TGTGCCAGCAGCTTAGCGACAGCCTACGAGCAGTACTTC. It is translated as CASSLATAYEQYF. Combining the CDR3 with reference TRBV7-9 and TRBJ2-7 gives the whole variable domain DTGVSQNPRHKITKRGQNVTFRCDPISEHNRLYWYRQTLGQGPEFLTYFQNEAQLEKSRLLSDRFSAERPKGSFSTLEIQRTEQGDSAMYLCASSLATAYEQYFGPGTRLTVT.

A few counts support this clonotype. V is TRBV3-1 and J is TRBJ2-7; TRBD2 matches at 7 bases. The V gene's germline CDR1 is LGHDT and CDR2 YNNKEL (reference sequence). The length of the CDR3 is 14 residues. V gave up 4 bases and J gave up 1 base; unmatched junction bases: 4. The CDR3 region is CASSRSSGSYEQYF. CDR3 DNA sequence: TGTGCCAGCAGCCGGAGTAGCGGGTCCTACGAGCAGTACTTC.

This sequence joins TRBV27 and TRBJ2-4; tentatively, D is TRBD1 or TRBD2 (5 bases each). The end of the DNA is better explained by TRBJ2-7, so the J call may be wrong. The length of the CDR3 is 15 residues. CDR1 is MNHEY and CDR2 is SMNVEV in the germline V gene (reference sequence). The CDR3 loop is CASSLYPGSAYEQYF. CDR3 bases: TGTGCCAGCAGTTTATACCCAGGGAGTGCCTACGAGCAGTACTTC.

The chain has TRBV10-2 and TRBJ1-5; 8 positions match TRBD1. Germline V gives CDR1 WSHSY, CDR2 SAAADI. Trimming removed 10 bases from V and 7 bases from J; junction bases left unmatched: 6. The CDR3 loop spans 12 amino acids. The CDR3 here is CATGQGIQPQHF. CDR3 nucleotide sequence: TGCGCCACCGGACAGGGAATACAGCCCCAGCATTTT.

The rearrangement joins TRBV7-9 to TRBJ1-5, with 10 nucleotides matching TRBD1. CDR1 and CDR2 (germline): SEHNR, FQNEAQ (reference sequence). This CDR3 has 15 residues. V lost 5 bases to trimming and J lost 6 bases; unmatched junction nucleotides: 7. The CDR3 reads CASSPADRGLQPQHF. The CDR3 coding sequence is TGTGCCAGCAGCCCAGCCGACAGGGGGCTTCAGCCCCAGCATTTT.

On this clonotype: The junction and the germline gene differ at one end; a read error may be behind it. The chain couples TRBV4-1 to TRBJ2-4; D is perhaps TRBD1 (7 bases). The V gene's germline CDR1 is MGHRA and CDR2 YSYEKL. The CDR3 is 15 residues long. CDR3 sequence (DNA): TGCGCCACCAGCGGGCAGGGGGTAGCCAAAAACATTCAGTACTTC. It yields the protein CATSGQGVAKNIQYF.

The chain combines TRBV18 with TRBJ2-5; 9 bases match TRBD1. Trimming took 3 bases from V and 1 from J; bases not matched to a gene: 15. The CDR3 is 19 residues long. Germline V gene data show CDR1 as KGHSH and CDR2 as LQKENI. In nucleotides, the CDR3 is TGTGCCAGCTCACCGACTCAGGGGACAGGGAAATTTTCCCAAGAGACCCAGTACTTC. It specifies CASSPTQGTGKFSQETQYF.

Comments on this clonotype: The junction departs from germline at one end; a sequencing error may be responsible. The chain recombines TRBV7-9 with TRBJ2-4; no clear D gene. CDR1 and CDR2 (germline): SEHNR, FQNEAQ (reference sequence). The CDR3 consists of 14 residues. The CDR3 sequence: CVSSPTAAKNIQYF. CDR3 coding DNA: TGTGTCAGCAGTCCCACGGCAGCCAAAAACATTCAGTACTTC.

This clonotype was seen just once. The chain links TRBV28 to TRBJ1-2; D is unclear. Germline V gene data show CDR1 as MDHEN and CDR2 as SYDVKM. The V end was cut by 5 bases, the J end by 7 bases, with 8 bases between. The CDR3 is 11 amino acids. The CDR3 nucleotides read TGTGCCAGCAGTGCGGTCGGTGGCTACACCTTC. It codes for CASSAVGGYTF.

This clonotype has more than one count but fewer than ten. V gene TRBV12-3 or TRBV12-4 combines with J gene TRBJ1-2, with 10 bases fitting TRBD1. V lost 5 bases to trimming and J lost 4 bases; unmatched junction nucleotides: 7. CDR3 length: 15 amino acids. The CDR3 protein is CASSETGGFGYGYTF. Here the CDR3 DNA reads TGTGCCAGCAGTGAGACAGGGGGCTTCGGCTATGGCTACACCTTC.

This clonotype was detected only a few times. The CDR3 is CASSYDRVLGEQYF. The CDR3 bases are TGTGCCAGCAGTTACGACAGGGTATTAGGGGAGCAGTACTTC. This chain links TRBV28 with TRBJ2-7; 7 bases are a match to TRBD1. This CDR3 spans 14 amino acids. Germline V CDR1 and CDR2: MDHEN, SYDVKM. Germline trimming cut 4 bases from V and 7 bases from J; bases unmatched to any gene: 10.

The CDR3: CASRPDGKQPQHF. The CDR3 nucleotides are TGTGCCAGCAGACCCGACGGGAAACAGCCCCAGCATTTT. The chain has TRBV2 and TRBJ1-5; D is ambiguous. The CDR3 is made up of 13 amino acids. Germline CDR1 SNHLY, CDR2 FYNNEI. The ends were cut back, 6 bases at V and 7 bases at J, with 13 bases in the middle.

The chain combines TRBV7-9 with TRBJ1-2, with D tentatively TRBD1 (6 bases). This CDR3 is built from 14 residues. The V end was cut by 4 bases, the J end by 4 bases, with 13 bases between. CDR1 is SEHNR, CDR2 FQNEAQ, per germline (reference sequence). The CDR3 loop reads CASSSWTAPYGYTF. The CDR3 region has the DNA TGTGCCAGCAGCTCTTGGACAGCCCCCTATGGCTACACCTTC.

The gene calls are TRBV4-2 and TRBJ1-6; 8 nucleotides align to TRBD1. The CDR3 spans 16 residues. V lost 2 bases, J lost 9 bases, and 9 bases stayed unmatched. In germline, CDR1 is LGHNA, CDR2 YNFKEQ. The chain's CDR3 is CASSQNTGTGTSPLHF. The DNA for the CDR3 is TGTGCCAGCAGCCAAAACACCGGGACAGGTACTTCACCCCTCCACTTT.

Here the CDR3 DNA reads TGCAGTGCTACCGGCTACAATGAGCAGTTCTTC. Translating gives CSATGYNEQFF. The chain links TRBV20-1 to TRBJ2-1, with D uncertain. Germline V gene data show CDR1 as DFQATT and CDR2 as SNEGSKA (reference sequence). This CDR3 comprises 11 residues. With 4 bases removed from V and 3 bases from J, the gap between germline ends came to 4 bases.

This clonotype was found a few times. The chain is built from TRBV10-3 and TRBJ1-5; TRBD1 might be the D (5 bases). The CDR3 covers 13 residues. Germline V gene lookup returns CDR1 ENHRY and CDR2 SYGVKD. V was clipped by 2 bases and J by 5 bases, with 7 bases between them. The CDR3 protein is CAISEGADQPQHF. The CDR3 DNA reads TGTGCCATCAGTGAGGGGGCCGATCAGCCCCAGCATTTT.

V gene TRBV5-5 combines with J gene TRBJ1-4; a weak D match, TRBD1 (5 bases). This CDR3 comprises 16 residues. Germline values: CDR1 SGHKS, CDR2 YYEKEE (reference sequence). Trimming left V 4 bases short and J 4 bases short, with 17 bases between. The CDR3 DNA follows: TGTGCCAGCAGCGCTCCCCCGGGACGGAGTAATGAAAAACTGTTTTTT. Its translation is CASSAPPGRSNEKLFF. Filled out from reference TRBV5-5 and TRBJ1-4, the complete variable domain reads DAGVTQSPTHLIKTRGQQVTLRCSPISGHKSVSWYQQVLGQGPQFIFQYYEKEERGRGNFPDRFSARQFPNYSSELNVNALLLGDSALYLCASSAPPGRSNEKLFFGSGTQLSVL.

A few counts support this clonotype. The chain joins TRBV4-1 to TRBJ1-2; no reliable D call. Trimming removed 3 bases from V and 8 bases from J, with 10 bases in between. This CDR3 has 12 residues. Germline V gives CDR1 MGHRA, CDR2 YSYEKL. The CDR3 sequence is CASSHPGRGYTF. As DNA, the CDR3 is TGCGCCAGCAGCCACCCAGGTAGGGGCTACACCTTC.

The genes are TRBV12-3 or TRBV12-4 and TRBJ1-2, with D uncertain. The CDR3 is made up of 13 amino acids. The V end was cut by 5 bases, the J end by 8 bases, with 15 bases between. The CDR3 here is CASSVFSGMGYTF. The CDR3 bases are TGTGCCAGCAGTGTGTTTTCGGGGATGGGCTACACCTTC.

Remarks on this clonotype: Since a much larger clone is just one base distant, this may be a read error. The gene calls are TRBV4-2 and TRBJ2-1, with 10 bases that match TRBD2. Germline V gene lookup returns CDR1 LGHNA and CDR2 YNFKEQ. The CDR3 is 15 residues long. V was clipped by 2 bases and J by 5 bases; unmatched bases: 3. The CDR3 sequence: CASSQWTSGNNEQFF. The CDR3 DNA sequence: TGTGCCAGCAGCCAATGGACTAGCGGAAACAATGAGCAGTTCTTC.

This clonotype has more than one count but fewer than ten. CDR3 loop: CASSYFGGGYDEQYF. As DNA, the CDR3 is TGTGCCAGCAGTTATTTTGGCGGCGGGTACGACGAGCAGTACTTC. The gene calls are TRBV7-9 and TRBJ2-7, with D possibly TRBD2 on 5 matching bases. Germline values: CDR1 SEHNR, CDR2 FQNEAQ (reference sequence). The CDR3 contains 15 residues. Trimming shortened V by 6 bases and J by 5 bases, and 20 bases separated the two germline ends. The full variable domain, completed using reference TRBV7-9 and TRBJ2-7, is DTGVSQNPRHKITKRGQNVTFRCDPISEHNRLYWYRQTLGQGPEFLTYFQNEAQLEKSRLLSDRFSAERPKGSFSTLEIQRTEQGDSAMYLCASSYFGGGYDEQYFGPGTRLTVT.